The entry that follows covers one TCR beta chain sequence. Germline V lookup: CDR1 MGHRA, CDR2 YSYEKL. There are 17 residues in the CDR3. The V and J ends lost 0 bases and 1 base respectively, with 14 bases between them. This sample is drawn from a study of blood T cell repertoires in COVID-19. Study as a whole: Samples representing acute and convalescent COVID-19 were sourced from the United States, Italy and Spain. Nucleic acid was either cDNA or gDNA, and it came from T cells, B-cell-depleted T cells, or PBMCs.

Original handling: Nucleated cell number was recorded as an estimate derived from reference gene primer amplification. Sequencing used immunoSEQ multiplex PCR; TCRdb keeps in-frame clones, though not all of them. From that table come the V and J calls and clone size; the DNA was used to work out D and trimming. The sample lists some 70,000 clones, 70% to 90% occurring once. Sequencing was carried out using peripheral blood. The chain combines TRBV4-1 with TRBJ2-3; a weak D match, TRBD2 (6 bases). The source is a woman between 55 and 75 years old with acute or convalescent COVID-19. CDR3 amino acids: CASSQDFAGLRTDTQYF. CDR3 in DNA: TGCGCCAGCAGCCAAGATTTCGCGGGGCTCCGCACAGATACGCAGTATTTT.